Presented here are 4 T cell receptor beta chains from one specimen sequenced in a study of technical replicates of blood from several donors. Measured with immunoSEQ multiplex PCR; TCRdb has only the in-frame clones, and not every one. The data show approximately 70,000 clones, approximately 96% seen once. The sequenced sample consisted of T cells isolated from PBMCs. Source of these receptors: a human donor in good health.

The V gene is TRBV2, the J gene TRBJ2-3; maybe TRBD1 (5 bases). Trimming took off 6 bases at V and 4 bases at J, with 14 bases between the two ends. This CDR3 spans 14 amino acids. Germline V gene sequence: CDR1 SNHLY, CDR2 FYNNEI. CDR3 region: CASSDSKGADTQYF. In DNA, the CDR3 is TGTGCCAGCAGCGACTCCAAAGGGGCAGATACGCAGTATTTT.

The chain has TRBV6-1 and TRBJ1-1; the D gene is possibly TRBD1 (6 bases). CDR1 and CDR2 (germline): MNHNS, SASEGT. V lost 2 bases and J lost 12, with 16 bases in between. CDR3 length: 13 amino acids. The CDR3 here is CASSEYGGRKSFF. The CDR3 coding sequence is TGTGCCAGCAGTGAATATGGGGGCAGGAAATCTTTCTTT.

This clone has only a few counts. DNA for the CDR3: TGTGCCAGTACACGGGTGAATCAGCCCCAGCATTTT. It codes for CASTRVNQPQHF. The V and J genes are TRBV19 and TRBJ1-5, with D uncertain. Germline V CDR1 and CDR2: LNHDA, SQIVND (reference sequence). The V and J ends lost 7 bases and 4 bases respectively, with 8 bases between them. This CDR3 has 12 amino acids. The whole variable domain, filled in from reference TRBV19 and TRBJ1-5, reads DGGITQSPKYLFRKEGQNVTLSCEQNLNHDAMYWYRQDPGQGLRLIYYSQIVNDFQKGDIAEGYSVSREKKESFPLTVTSAQKNPTAFYLCASTRVNQPQHFGDGTRLSIL.

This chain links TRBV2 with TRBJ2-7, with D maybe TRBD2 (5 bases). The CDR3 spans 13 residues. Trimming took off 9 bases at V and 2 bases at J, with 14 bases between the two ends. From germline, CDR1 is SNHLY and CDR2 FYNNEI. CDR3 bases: TGTGCCAGTAGCGTTCAGGCAACCTACGAGCAGTACTTC. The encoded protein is CASSVQATYEQYF.